This is a list of T cell receptor beta chains from one sample in a study of tumor-infiltrating lymphocytes in localized non-small cell lung cancer. Clones were read by immunoSEQ multiplex PCR, and TCRdb kept only the in-frame ones, dropping some. The sample lists about 9,900 clones; roughly 70% were seen once. Input material: lung tumor tissue. These receptors originate from a human donor with non-small cell lung cancer. The CDR3 runs from the conserved cysteine through the conserved F or W. Each record gives: clone size, J gene, V gene, D gene, CDR3 DNA, CDR3 protein. A D gene is named only where the DNA matches it firmly. Clone size, where shown, is once, few, many, or a class for clones that have expanded.

size: medium-sized; J: TRBJ1-3; V: TRBV28; D: TRBD1; DNA: TGTGCCAGCAGTTTATCCCCGGACAGGCAGGAAAACACCATATATTTT; CDR3: CASSLSPDRQENTIYF
size: NA; J: TRBJ1-3; V: TRBV11-3; D: NA; DNA: TGTGCCAGCGGCATCTCTGGAAACACCATATATTTT; CDR3: CASGISGNTIYF
size: NA; J: TRBJ2-5; V: TRBV18; D: NA; DNA: TGTGCCAGCTCACCTAGACGGACACAAGAGACCCAGTACTTC; CDR3: CASSPRRTQETQYF
size: NA; J: TRBJ2-6; V: TRBV27; D: NA; DNA: TGTGCCAGCACGGATTTGAGCTCTGGGGCCAACGTCCTGACTTTC; CDR3: CASTDLSSGANVLTF
size: NA; J: TRBJ2-6; V: TRBV6-4; D: NA; DNA: TGTGCCAGCAGTGACGGATCCGGGGCCAACGTCCTGACTTTC; CDR3: CASSDGSGANVLTF
size: NA; J: TRBJ2-2; V: TRBV19; D: NA; DNA: TGTGCCAGTAGTATGGGCCCGGCCGGGGAGCTGTTTTTT; CDR3: CASSMGPAGELFF
size: NA; J: TRBJ2-7; V: TRBV27; D: TRBD1; DNA: TGTGCCAGCAGTCCCCGGGGACAGGAGTCCTACGAGCAGTACTTC; CDR3: CASSPRGQESYEQYF
size: NA; J: TRBJ2-3; V: TRBV10-3; D: TRBD2; DNA: TGTGCCATCACAGGACTAGCAGGAGGCGCAGATACGCAGTATTTT; CDR3: CAITGLAGGADTQYF
size: NA; J: TRBJ2-4; V: TRBV27; D: TRBD1; DNA: TGTGCCAGCAGAACAGGGGGAAGGAACATTCAGTACTTC; CDR3: CASRTGGRNIQYF
size: NA; J: TRBJ2-5; V: TRBV5-4; D: NA; DNA: TGTGCCAGCAGCGCTGGGGGCTGGGAGAGAGAGACCCAGTACTTC; CDR3: CASSAGGWERETQYF
size: few; J: TRBJ1-1; V: TRBV6-1; D: NA; DNA: TGTGCCAGCACCCTGTGGACAGATCACACTGAAGCTTTCTTT; CDR3: CASTLWTDHTEAFF
size: NA; J: TRBJ1-5; V: TRBV5-1; D: NA; DNA: TGCGCCAGCAGACAGGACGAACGTCAGCCCCAGCATTTT; CDR3: CASRQDERQPQHF
size: few; J: TRBJ1-1; V: TRBV30; D: NA; DNA: TGTGCCTGGGGACAGTCGGACACTGAAGCTTTCTTT; CDR3: CAWGQSDTEAFF
size: NA; J: TRBJ1-1; V: TRBV2; D: NA; DNA: TGTGCCAGCATCCTTGAGGGGAACACTGAAGCTTTCTTT; CDR3: CASILEGNTEAFF
size: NA; J: TRBJ1-6; V: TRBV6-6; D: NA; DNA: TGTGCCAGCAGTTACATGAGTCCAGATAATTCACCCCTCCACTTT; CDR3: CASSYMSPDNSPLHF
size: NA; J: TRBJ1-2; V: TRBV5-1; D: NA; DNA: TGCGCCAGCAGCTTGGACCCGGGCCTCTATGGCTACACCTTC; CDR3: CASSLDPGLYGYTF
size: NA; J: TRBJ2-2; V: TRBV9; D: TRBD2; DNA: TGTGCCAGCAGCGTGCTAGCGGGGGGGCCCGGGACCGGGGAGCTGTTTTTT; CDR3: CASSVLAGGPGTGELFF
size: few; J: TRBJ1-2; V: TRBV28; D: NA; DNA: TGTGCCAGCAGTTCTGCTCATGGCTACACCTTC; CDR3: CASSSAHGYTF
size: NA; J: TRBJ2-3; V: TRBV6-5; D: TRBD2; DNA: TGTGCCAGCAGGACTAGCGGACAAGATACGCAGTATTTT; CDR3: CASRTSGQDTQYF
size: NA; J: TRBJ2-1; V: TRBV6-5; D: NA; DNA: TGTGCCAGCAGTTACTCGTTTACTAGAGGCAATGAGCAGTTCTTC; CDR3: CASSYSFTRGNEQFF
size: NA; J: TRBJ2-1; V: TRBV30; D: NA; DNA: TGTGCCTGGAGTGCCGGGGTGGCCAATGAGCAGTTCTTC; CDR3: CAWSAGVANEQFF
size: NA; J: TRBJ2-7; V: TRBV12-5; D: NA; DNA: TGTGCTAGTGGTTTCCTTTTCTACGAGCAGTACTTC; CDR3: CASGFLFYEQYF
size: medium-sized; J: TRBJ1-2; V: TRBV19; D: NA; DNA: TGTGCCAGTACCTCCTCGGTCTATGGCTACACCTTC; CDR3: CASTSSVYGYTF
size: NA; J: TRBJ1-2; V: TRBV6-5; D: TRBD1; DNA: TGTGCCAGCAGTACTCTTACAGGGGACTATGGCTACACCTTC; CDR3: CASSTLTGDYGYTF
size: NA; J: TRBJ1-1; V: TRBV25-1; D: NA; DNA: TGTGCCAGCAAGGGGGTAGGGACTGAAGCTTTCTTT; CDR3: CASKGVGTEAFF
size: NA; J: TRBJ2-1; V: TRBV7-9; D: TRBD2; DNA: TGTGCCAGCAGTTATCTAGCGGGGGACTACAATGAGCAGTTCTTC; CDR3: CASSYLAGDYNEQFF
size: NA; J: TRBJ1-5; V: TRBV6-1; D: NA; DNA: TGTGCCAGCAGTGAAGGACAGCTAAGCAATCAGCCCCAGCATTTT; CDR3: CASSEGQLSNQPQHF
size: NA; J: TRBJ2-5; V: TRBV5-4; D: NA; DNA: TGTGCCAGCAGCTTGATTGCGGGGTCAATGGAGACCCAGTACTTC; CDR3: CASSLIAGSMETQYF
size: NA; J: TRBJ1-2; V: TRBV29-1; D: NA; DNA: TGCAGCGTCTCCGGGGCTACCGGGAACAACTATGGCTACACCTTC; CDR3: CSVSGATGNNYGYTF
size: NA; J: TRBJ1-1; V: TRBV27; D: TRBD1; DNA: TGTGCCAGCAGTTTAAGGACAGGGATCACTGAAGCTTTCTTT; CDR3: CASSLRTGITEAFF
size: NA; J: TRBJ1-2; V: TRBV5-6; D: NA; DNA: TGTGCCAGCAGCCCTTGGTCCTATGGCTACACCTTC; CDR3: CASSPWSYGYTF
size: NA; J: TRBJ1-4; V: TRBV6-6; D: TRBD1; DNA: TGTGCCAGCAGTTCGCAGGGGGCGGGTAATGAAAAACTGTTTTTT; CDR3: CASSSQGAGNEKLFF
size: NA; J: TRBJ1-5; V: TRBV6-6; D: NA; DNA: TGTGCCAGCACCCTCGGGGATAATCAGCCCCAGCATTTT; CDR3: CASTLGDNQPQHF